This TCR beta chain was retrieved from a study of blood T cell repertoires in COVID-19. Study as a whole: The origin of the acute and convalescent COVID-19 samples was the United States, Italy and Spain.

This CDR3 spans 16 amino acids. The V gene's germline CDR1 is SEHNR and CDR2 FQNEAQ (reference sequence). V dropped 6 bases and J dropped 0 bases, with 15 bases sitting between them. Sequencing was performed with immunoSEQ multiplex PCR; in TCRdb, only in-frame clones are kept and a portion is missing. The profile shows 340,000 or so clones, roughly 84% of them singletons. The chain carries TRBV7-9 and TRBJ2-1; a weak D match, TRBD1 (6 bases). The sequence derives from a man in his fifties or sixties with active or convalescent COVID-19. Sequenced sample: peripheral blood. The CDR3 bases are TGTGCCAGCAGAGGAGAGGGGACAAGCTCCTACAATGAGCAGTTCTTC. As protein: CASRGEGTSSYNEQFF. Looking up the rest from reference TRBV7-9 and TRBJ2-1 gives the full variable domain: DTGVSQNPRHKITKRGQNVTFRCDPISEHNRLYWYRQTLGQGPEFLTYFQNEAQLEKSRLLSDRFSAERPKGSFSTLEIQRTEQGDSAMYLCASRGEGTSSYNEQFFGPGTRLTVL.